The rows below give T cell receptor beta chains drawn from one sample of a study of T cells in Graves' hyperthyroidism and ophthalmopathy. A single record per CDR3 protein comes from TCRdb applying MiXCR to the multiplex PCR reads. The table has 500,000 or so distinct CDR3 sequences, approximately 17% seen once. Sequenced material: blood. Every receptor here comes from a young woman with Graves' ophthalmopathy. CDR3s leave out the opening cysteine and the closing phenylalanine or tryptophan. Rows give clone size only sometimes, using once, few, many, or a class for an expanded clone.

J: TRBJ2-2
V: TRBV6-5
size: NA
CDR3: ASSYRQTGELF

J: TRBJ2-7
V: TRBV7-2
size: many
CDR3: ASSPLTSGGPRPYEQY

J: TRBJ1-1
V: TRBV27
size: many
CDR3: ASSLSGPNTEAF

J: TRBJ1-2
V: TRBV7-2
size: many
CDR3: ASSFYRENYGYT

J: TRBJ2-2
V: TRBV24-1
size: many
CDR3: ATSDSIAGELF

J: TRBJ1-1
V: TRBV28
size: NA
CDR3: ASSPFLGDTEAF

J: TRBJ1-5
V: TRBV2
size: many
CDR3: ASSEARASNQPQH

J: TRBJ1-6
V: TRBV30
size: many
CDR3: AWTEGQENSPLH

J: TRBJ1-1
V: TRBV9
size: NA
CDR3: ASSVVGGYTEAF

J: TRBJ1-1
V: TRBV30
size: few
CDR3: ARSGRGSTEAF

J: TRBJ2-7
V: TRBV28
size: NA
CDR3: ASSAPTSTYEQY

J: TRBJ1-1
V: TRBV5-1
size: NA
CDR3: ASSDTGGGTEAF

J: TRBJ1-2
V: TRBV20-1
size: many
CDR3: SARQGNYGYT

J: TRBJ1-2
V: TRBV12-5
size: many
CDR3: ASGYEAGGYT

J: TRBJ1-5
V: TRBV2
size: many
CDR3: ASRRRDSSNQPQH

J: TRBJ2-7
V: TRBV12-3/TRBV12-4
size: few
CDR3: ASSGSKTSGYEQY

J: TRBJ2-5
V: TRBV29-1
size: few
CDR3: SVEPDRVQETQY

J: TRBJ1-3
V: TRBV30
size: many
CDR3: AWIGRASGNTIY

J: TRBJ1-3
V: TRBV12-3/TRBV12-4
size: few
CDR3: ASSRGTGVLTGNTIY

J: TRBJ1-3
V: TRBV7-2
size: NA
CDR3: ASSGGQGRDTIY

J: TRBJ2-2
V: TRBV9
size: NA
CDR3: ASSVGGMNTGGLF

J: TRBJ1-2
V: TRBV28
size: many
CDR3: ASSSGKSNYGYT